What follows are 24 T cell receptor beta chains derived from one specimen sequenced in a study of cytomegalovirus exposure and HLA in healthy donors. It was with 60 Vbeta and 13 Jbeta primers that the PCR ran. Some clones are missing from TCRdb's copy, which holds only in-frame ones; the method was immunoSEQ multiplex PCR. The sample yields tens of thousands of clones, roughly 82% seen once. The sample comprised PBMCs. Receptors were obtained from a male donor in good health and CMV-seropositive.

V gene TRBV30 combines with J gene TRBJ1-3, with 8 positions matching TRBD1. V lost 2 bases, J lost 4 bases, and 7 bases stayed unmatched. Per germline, CDR1 GTSNPN and CDR2 SVGIG (reference sequence). CDR3 length: 15 residues. The CDR3 protein is CAWSSRDRLGNTIYF. The CDR3, as DNA: TGTGCCTGGAGTTCCCGGGACAGGTTGGGAAACACCATATATTTT. The complete variable domain, with remaining parts taken from reference TRBV30 and TRBJ1-3, reads SQTIHQWPATLVQPVGSPLSLECTVEGTSNPNLYWYRQAAGRGLQLLFYSVGIGQISSEVPQNLSASRPQDRQFILSSKKLLLSDSGFYLCAWSSRDRLGNTIYFGEGSWLTVV.

A word on this clone: Other DNA variants within this sample encode the same CDR3. The chain joins TRBV7-3 to TRBJ1-6, with D possibly being TRBD1 (6 bases). CDR1 SGHTA and CDR2 FQGTGA come from the germline V gene. Trimming cost V 5 bases and J 7 bases, with 9 bases left between them. The CDR3 is made up of 13 amino acids. The CDR3 DNA reads TGTGCCAGCAGCCCGGACAGCAATTCACCCCTCCACTTT. This gives the protein CASSPDSNSPLHF.

CDR3 nucleotides: TGTGCCAGTCGTACCGCGGCCCTAACCTACAATGAGCAGTTCTTC. Protein: CASRTAALTYNEQFF. V gene TRBV6-1 combines with J gene TRBJ2-1; D is unclear. The V gene's germline CDR1 is MNHNS and CDR2 SASEGT. The CDR3 is made up of 15 amino acids. Trimming cost V 9 bases and J 2 bases, with 17 bases left between them.

Points on this clone: A read error may account for a junction end that differs from germline. The gene calls are TRBV7-9 and TRBJ2-7; 9 bases fit TRBD2. The germline V gene has CDR1 SEHNR and CDR2 FQNEAQ (reference sequence). The CDR3 extends over 15 amino acids. This CDR3 is CSSSPLAGAASEQYF. CDR3 in DNA: TGTTCCAGCAGCCCTTTAGCGGGAGCGGCGTCCGAGCAGTACTTC.

CDR3 coding DNA: TGTGCCAGCAGCTCAGGGGGCAGGACCGGGGAGCTGTTTTTT. It specifies CASSSGGRTGELFF. The chain combines TRBV7-3 with TRBJ2-2; 8 nucleotides agree with TRBD1. The CDR3 spans 14 residues. Germline loops: CDR1 SGHTA, CDR2 FQGTGA. The J segment lost 5 bases and the V segment lost 4 bases, leaving 3 bases of the junction unmatched. Supplemented by reference TRBV7-3 and TRBJ2-2, the full variable domain reads GAGVSQTPSNKVTEKGKYVELRCDPISGHTALYWYRQSLGQGPEFLIYFQGTGAADDSGLPNDRFFAVRPEGSVSTLKIQRTERGDSAVYLCASSSGGRTGELFFGEGSRLTVL.

The chain employs TRBV7-3 and TRBJ2-1; 10 nucleotides line up with TRBD2. The CDR3 is made up of 15 amino acids. The trim removed 5 bases at V and 4 bases at J, leaving 5 bases unmatched. Germline lookup yields CDR1 SGHTA and CDR2 FQGTGA. The CDR3 nucleotides are TGTGCCAGCAGCGAGACTAGCGGGTCGTACAATGAGCAGTTCTTC. This encodes CASSETSGSYNEQFF.

This clone was recorded once. The J gene is TRBJ1-5, the V gene TRBV7-9, with 10 bases identical to TRBD1. Germline V lookup: CDR1 SEHNR, CDR2 FQNEAQ (reference sequence). V was clipped by 5 bases and J by 5 bases; unmatched bases: 3. CDR3 size: 14 residues. CDR3 in amino acids: CASSLGTGDQPQHF. DNA for the CDR3: TGTGCCAGCAGCCTCGGGACAGGGGATCAGCCCCAGCATTTT.

The genes are TRBV1 and TRBJ1-5. TRBV1 represents a pseudogene. The CDR3 has 17 residues. The CDR3 bases are TGCACCAGCAGCCACTACCGAGTACGGGATAGCAATCAGCCCCAGCATTTT. This translates into CTSSHYRVRDSNQPQHF.

The chain carries TRBV19 and TRBJ2-7; TRBD1 agrees at 7 bases. CDR3 length equals 17 residues. Germline assignment: CDR1 LNHDA and CDR2 SQIVND (reference sequence). V was pared by 5 bases and J by 6 bases, with 19 bases of the junction left unmatched. CDR3 region: CASSVIPPGTGVREQYF. The CDR3 DNA sequence: TGTGCCAGTAGTGTCATACCCCCGGGAACAGGGGTTCGCGAGCAGTACTTC.

The chain couples TRBV7-8 to TRBJ2-3; maybe TRBD2 (5 bases). Germline V lookup: CDR1 SGHVS, CDR2 FQNEAQ. CDR3 length equals 17 residues. Deletions cut 4 bases from V and 8 bases from J, with 25 bases between. Here the CDR3 DNA reads TGTGCCAGCAGCTCCGACCTTCGTGCGGGCCCAAGAGGTACGCAGTATTTT. Residues: CASSSDLRAGPRGTQYF. The entire variable domain, with the rest obtained from reference TRBV7-8 and TRBJ2-3, is as follows: GAGVSQSPRYKVAKRGQDVALRCDPISGHVSLFWYQQALGQGPEFLTYFQNEAQLDKSGLPSDRFFAERPEGSVSTLKIQRTQQEDSAVYLCASSSDLRAGPRGTQYFGPGTRLTVL.

The J gene is TRBJ2-7, the V gene TRBV19; 10 bases match TRBD1. Germline values: CDR1 LNHDA, CDR2 SQIVND (reference sequence). This CDR3 spans 15 amino acids. Losses at the gene ends were 4 bases for V and 4 bases for J; bases not matched to a gene: 7. CDR3 sequence (DNA): TGTGCCAGTAGTACCCGACAGGGGGCAAGATACGAGCAGTACTTC. Residues: CASSTRQGARYEQYF.

The chain carries TRBV9 and TRBJ1-6; D remains unclear. Germline CDR1 is SGDLS and CDR2 is YYNGEE. V lost 0 bases to trimming and J lost 6 bases, with 10 bases between them. CDR3 length equals 15 residues. CDR3 sequence (DNA): TGTGCCAGCAGCGTAGCCCCGGGAACTAATTCACCCCTCCACTTT. Its protein product is CASSVAPGTNSPLHF.

The chain has TRBV19 and TRBJ2-3, with TRBD1 matching over 7 bases. This CDR3 has 15 residues. Looked up from germline, CDR1 is LNHDA and CDR2 is SQIVND (reference sequence). V was clipped by 5 bases and J by 1 base; unmatched bases: 6. In nucleotides, the CDR3 is TGTGCCAGTAGTTCCCCGGGACAGCGCACAGATACGCAGTATTTT. As protein: CASSSPGQRTDTQYF.

V and J are TRBV6-5 and TRBJ2-7; 10 bases match TRBD2. CDR1 is MNHEY and CDR2 is SVGAGI in the germline V gene. V dropped 4 bases and J dropped 8; count of bases not matched to a gene: 11. The CDR3 sequence is 15 residues long. The CDR3: CASSSKRGGVDKQYF. CDR3 sequence (DNA): TGTGCCAGCAGTTCGAAGCGGGGGGGGGTCGATAAGCAGTACTTC.

DNA of the CDR3: TGTGCCAGCAGCTTGTTGGAGGGACGCACCGGGGAGCTGTTTTTT. Translation: CASSLLEGRTGELFF. The rearrangement links TRBV6-6 to TRBJ2-2, with a possible D match to TRBD2 (6 bases). The V end was cut by 6 bases, the J end by 4 bases, with 15 bases between. Germline V gene sequence: CDR1 MNHNY, CDR2 SVGAGI (reference sequence). The CDR3 runs 15 residues.

The sample holds a few counts of this clone. The sample has other DNA sequences that encode this CDR3 too. This rearrangement joins TRBV5-1 to TRBJ2-4; TRBD2 agrees at 9 bases. The CDR3 runs 19 residues. Germline assignment: CDR1 SGHRS and CDR2 YFSETQ. Losses at the gene ends were 0 bases for V and 0 bases for J; bases not matched to a gene: 10. DNA for the CDR3: TGCGCCAGCAGCTTGGTCTCTAGCGGGGCCCTACTAGCCAAAAACATTCAGTACTTC. Its protein is CASSLVSSGALLAKNIQYF.

This chain connects TRBV15 to TRBJ1-5, with D hard to call. The CDR3 has 15 amino acids. The V gene lost 5 bases and the J gene lost 6 bases, with 17 bases spanning the gap. Germline V lookup: CDR1 LNHNV, CDR2 YYDKDF (reference sequence). CDR3 region: CATSLGASRTQPQHF. The CDR3, as DNA: TGTGCCACCAGCCTAGGAGCGTCCCGCACTCAGCCCCAGCATTTT.

There are a few counts of this clone. J is TRBJ2-7 and V is TRBV30; 10 nucleotides match TRBD1. Trimming removed 2 bases from V and 5 bases from J; junction bases left unmatched: 6. In germline, CDR1 is GTSNPN, CDR2 SVGIG (reference sequence). The CDR3 loop spans 14 amino acids. The DNA for the CDR3 is TGTGCCTGGAGTACTGGGACAGGGGACGACGAGCAGTACTTC. It encodes CAWSTGTGDDEQYF.

This clone came up a few times. V is TRBV5-1 and J is TRBJ2-3; 9 nucleotides line up with TRBD2. Germline V gene data show CDR1 as SGHRS and CDR2 as YFSETQ. Unmatched junction bases numbered 9, after V lost 3 bases and J lost 4 bases. The CDR3 has 16 residues. As DNA, the CDR3 is TGCGCCAGCAGCTATAGCGGGAGCCCCCCCCCAGATACGCAGTATTTT. It specifies CASSYSGSPPPDTQYF.

This chain joins TRBV19 and TRBJ2-2, with 15 bases fitting TRBD2. Per the germline V gene, CDR1 is LNHDA and CDR2 is SQIVND (reference sequence). There are 17 residues in the CDR3. Unmatched junction bases numbered 8, after V lost 6 bases and J lost 6 bases. The CDR3 region has the DNA TGTGCCAGTAGACCTCCGGGACTAGCGGGAGGTGCCGGGGAGCTGTTTTTT. Translated, it gives CASRPPGLAGGAGELFF.

V is TRBV7-2 and J is TRBJ2-5; a weak D match, TRBD1 (6 bases). Trimming took off 5 bases at V and 1 base at J, with 17 bases between the two ends. This CDR3 is 16 amino acids long. Germline-derived CDR1 and CDR2 are SGHTA and FQGNSA. The CDR3 region is CASSPWGQPLQETQYF. DNA of the CDR3: TGTGCCAGCAGCCCCTGGGGGCAGCCTCTCCAAGAGACCCAGTACTTC.

For the CDR3, the DNA is TGTGCCAGCAGTGAAAGGGGCTCCGGCGAGCAGTACTTC. Its protein is CASSERGSGEQYF. The chain employs TRBV2 and TRBJ2-7; possibly TRBD1 for D (5 bases). Looked up from germline, CDR1 is SNHLY and CDR2 is FYNNEI. Between the trimmed V and J ends, which lost 2 bases and 6 bases, there was a span of 11 bases. The CDR3 is 13 amino acids.

The chain carries TRBV4-2 and TRBJ2-7; 7 bases agree with TRBD2. The CDR3 contains 13 residues. V lost 3 bases and J lost 4; bases outside the gene matches: 3. The germline V gene encodes CDR1 LGHNA and CDR2 YNFKEQ. The CDR3 loop is CASSQTGLYEQYF. CDR3 nucleotide sequence: TGTGCCAGCAGCCAGACGGGACTATACGAGCAGTACTTC.

The chain employs TRBV7-9 and TRBJ2-6, with D possibly being TRBD1 (7 bases). Germline V gene data show CDR1 as SEHNR and CDR2 as FQNEAQ (reference sequence). Trimming took off 5 bases at V and 3 bases at J, with 20 bases between the two ends. This CDR3 is built from 18 residues. This chain's CDR3 is CASSRTGQVTSGANVLTF. CDR3 DNA: TGTGCCAGCAGCCGCACCGGACAGGTGACTAGTGGGGCCAACGTCCTGACTTTC.